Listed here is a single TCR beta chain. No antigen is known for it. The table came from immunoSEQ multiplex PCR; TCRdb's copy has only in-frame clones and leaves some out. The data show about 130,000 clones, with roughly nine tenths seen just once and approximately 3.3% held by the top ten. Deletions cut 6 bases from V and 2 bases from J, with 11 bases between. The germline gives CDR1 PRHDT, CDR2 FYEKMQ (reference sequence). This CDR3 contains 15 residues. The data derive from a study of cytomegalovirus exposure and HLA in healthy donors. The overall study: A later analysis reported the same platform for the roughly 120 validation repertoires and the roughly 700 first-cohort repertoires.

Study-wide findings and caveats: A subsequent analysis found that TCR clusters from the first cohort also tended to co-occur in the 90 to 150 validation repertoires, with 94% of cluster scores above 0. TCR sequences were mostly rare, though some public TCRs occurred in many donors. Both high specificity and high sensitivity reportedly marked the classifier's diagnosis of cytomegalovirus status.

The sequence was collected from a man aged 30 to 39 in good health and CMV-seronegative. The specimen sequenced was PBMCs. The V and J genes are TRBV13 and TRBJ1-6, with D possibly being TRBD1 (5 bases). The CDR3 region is CASRGREAYNSPLHF. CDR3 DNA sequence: TGTGCCAGCAGAGGCAGGGAGGCCTATAATTCACCCCTCCACTTT. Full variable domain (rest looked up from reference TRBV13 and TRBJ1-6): AAGVIQSPRHLIKEKRETATLKCYPIPRHDTVYWYQQGPGQDPQFLISFYEKMQSDKGSIPDRFSAQQFSDYHSELNMSSLELGDSALYFCASRGREAYNSPLHFGNGTRLTVT.